This TCR beta chain was sequenced for a study of T cell responses to AZD1222 COVID-19 vaccine. Study-wide results and limits: CD4 TCRs linked to vaccination spanned spike, dominating at 160-218 and 743-854. Reportedly, nearly half of unique spike TCRs recognized epitopes outside B.1.351/B.1.1.7 mutations.

The CDR3 has 15 residues. The germline V gene encodes CDR1 SGHKS and CDR2 YYEKEE (reference sequence). V was pared by 2 bases and J by 0 bases, with 10 bases between. Second-dose intervals near 4 or 12 weeks were combined. Generated by immunoSEQ multiplex PCR, the TCRdb table keeps only in-frame clones and is missing some. Of around 160,000 clones listed, approximately 90% are singletons. On this clone: The antigen remains undetermined.

This receptor was taken from an adult who received the AZD1222 COVID-19 vaccine. The sequences come from peripheral blood, collected 28 days after the second AZD1222 dose. The rearrangement joins TRBV5-5 to TRBJ2-3; maybe TRBD2 (6 bases). The CDR3 sequence: CASSFGGTSTDTQYF. As DNA, the CDR3 is TGTGCCAGCAGCTTTGGAGGGACTAGCACAGATACGCAGTATTTT.